This T cell receptor (beta chain) derives from a study of T cell changes during pregnancy in multiple sclerosis. Clones were read by immunoSEQ multiplex PCR, and TCRdb kept only the in-frame ones, dropping some. The sample contains approximately 110,000 clones, approximately 90% of which appear only once. Germline CDR1 SNHLY, CDR2 FYNNEI. Trimming pared 8 bases from V and 3 bases from J, leaving 19 bases between. There are 15 residues in the CDR3. The TCR comes from a female donor with multiple sclerosis, enrolled in a pregnancy study. The chain couples TRBV2 to TRBJ1-1, with TRBD1 as a possible D gene (5 bases). Source: peripheral blood, taken after pregnancy. DNA for the CDR3: TGTGCCAGCCACACCCAGGGTGCGGCGGACACTGAAGCTTTCTTT. Amino acids: CASHTQGAADTEAFF. Full variable domain (rest looked up from reference TRBV2 and TRBJ1-1): EPEVTQTPSHQVTQMGQEVILRCVPISNHLYFYWYRQILGQKVEFLVSFYNNEISEKSEIFDDQFSVERPDGSNFTLKIRSTKLEDSAMYFCASHTQGAADTEAFFGQGTRLTVV.